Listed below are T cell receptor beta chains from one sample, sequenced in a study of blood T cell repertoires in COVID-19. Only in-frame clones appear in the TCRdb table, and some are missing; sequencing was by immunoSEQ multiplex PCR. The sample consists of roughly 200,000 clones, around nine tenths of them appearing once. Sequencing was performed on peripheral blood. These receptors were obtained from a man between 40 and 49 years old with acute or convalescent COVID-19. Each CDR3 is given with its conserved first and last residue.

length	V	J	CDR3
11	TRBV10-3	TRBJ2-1	CAISADNEQFF
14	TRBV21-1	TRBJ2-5	CASSKQGARETQYF
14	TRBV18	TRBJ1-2	CASSRVMGAGGYTF
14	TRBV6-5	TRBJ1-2	CASSYPGSNYGYTF
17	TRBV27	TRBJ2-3	CASGHYNLGGGTDTQYF
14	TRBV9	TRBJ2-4	CASSVSVAKNIQYF
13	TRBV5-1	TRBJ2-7	CASSLTVPYEQYF
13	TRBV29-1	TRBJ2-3	CSVEAGGTDTQYF
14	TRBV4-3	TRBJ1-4	CASSPGTGDGKLFF
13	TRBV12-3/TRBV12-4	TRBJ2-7	CASSLVGKYEQYF
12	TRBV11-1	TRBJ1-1	CASSLSVTEAFF
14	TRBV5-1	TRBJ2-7	CASSLDSPSYEQYF
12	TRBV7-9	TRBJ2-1	CASSLEGNEQFF
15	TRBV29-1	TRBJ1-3	CSVIFGVSSGNTIYF
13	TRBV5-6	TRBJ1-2	CASSTGGRLGYTF
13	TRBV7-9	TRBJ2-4	CASSSGLRNIQYF
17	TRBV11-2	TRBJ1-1	CASSLDRGGGVNTEAFF
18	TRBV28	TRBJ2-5	CASSLFGLGGGYQETQYF
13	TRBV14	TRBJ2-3	CASLAGPTDTQYF
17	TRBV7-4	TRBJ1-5	CASSPERQGWSNQPQHF
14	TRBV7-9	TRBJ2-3	CASSLDRQTVTQYF
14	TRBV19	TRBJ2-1	CASSTLAGHNEQFF
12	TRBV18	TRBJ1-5	CASSPPGQPQHF
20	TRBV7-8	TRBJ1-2	CASSSKEGGTGALRGYGYTF
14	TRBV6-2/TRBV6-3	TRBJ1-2	CASSYHGTGGGYTF
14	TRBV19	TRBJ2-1	CASSGTGGYDEQFF
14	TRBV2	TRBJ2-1	CASSVQGVGNEQFF
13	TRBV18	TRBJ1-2	CASSPESDYGYTF
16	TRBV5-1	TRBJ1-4	CASSLGQGITNEKLFF
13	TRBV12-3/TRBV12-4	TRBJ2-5	CASRAQGWETQYF
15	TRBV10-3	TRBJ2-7	CAISDSGTGGYEQYF
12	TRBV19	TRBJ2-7	CASSPRGGQQYF
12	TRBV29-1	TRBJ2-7	CSVRDRVGEQYF
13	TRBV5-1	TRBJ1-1	CASSPQGATEAFF
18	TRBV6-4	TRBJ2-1	CASSVEAGTSGPYNEQFF
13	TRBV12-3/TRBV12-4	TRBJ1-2	CASSQQGSHGYTF
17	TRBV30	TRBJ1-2	CAWSPSFSGPRSDGYTF
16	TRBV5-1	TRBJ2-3	CASSFRLAGGRDTQYF
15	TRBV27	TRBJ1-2	CASSSRTGGAKGYTF
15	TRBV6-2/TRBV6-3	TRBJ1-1	CASSYSAGQGAEAFF